Listed below are T cell receptor beta chains from one sample, sequenced in a study of T cell changes during pregnancy in multiple sclerosis. Sequencing used immunoSEQ multiplex PCR; TCRdb keeps in-frame clones, though not all of them. The sample holds 48,000 or so clones, over 85% seen once. The sequencing used CD4+ T cells from peripheral blood mononuclear cells, collected in the first trimester of pregnancy. Receptors originate from a female donor with multiple sclerosis, enrolled in a pregnancy study. Each CDR3 is given with its conserved first and last residue. D genes are given only for firm matches. Clone size is given for some rows only: seen once, a few or many times, or a class if the clone is expanded.

cdr3_nt: TGTGCCAGTAGTATTCCAGGGTCCTATGGCTACACCTTC
cdr3_aa: CASSIPGSYGYTF
j_call: TRBJ1-2
d_call: NA
v_call: TRBV19
clone_size: NA

cdr3_nt: TGTGCCAGCAGTTACTTGTCTCCTGAGGGGGGGGAGCAGTACTTC
cdr3_aa: CASSYLSPEGGEQYF
j_call: TRBJ2-7
d_call: NA
v_call: TRBV6-7
clone_size: NA

cdr3_nt: TGCGCCAGCAGCTTTGGGACAGGGGCATATCAGCCCCAGCATTTT
cdr3_aa: CASSFGTGAYQPQHF
j_call: TRBJ1-5
d_call: TRBD1
v_call: TRBV5-1
clone_size: NA

cdr3_nt: TGCAGTGCTAAGACAGACTACGAGCAGTACTTC
cdr3_aa: CSAKTDYEQYF
j_call: TRBJ2-7
d_call: NA
v_call: TRBV20-1
clone_size: NA

cdr3_nt: TGTGCCAGCAGTGAGGGGGGGATAAATTCACCCCTCCACTTT
cdr3_aa: CASSEGGINSPLHF
j_call: TRBJ1-6
d_call: NA
v_call: TRBV2
clone_size: few

cdr3_nt: TGTGCCAGCAGCGTATCAGCGAGTGATCAAGAGACCCAGTACTTC
cdr3_aa: CASSVSASDQETQYF
j_call: TRBJ2-5
d_call: NA
v_call: TRBV9
clone_size: NA

cdr3_nt: TGTGCCAGTAGTATAGCTGAGGGGGCAAACTATGGCTACACCTTC
cdr3_aa: CASSIAEGANYGYTF
j_call: TRBJ1-2
d_call: TRBD1
v_call: TRBV19
clone_size: NA

cdr3_nt: TGTGCCAGCACCAACAGGCTTAGCAATCAGCCCCAGCATTTT
cdr3_aa: CASTNRLSNQPQHF
j_call: TRBJ1-5
d_call: NA
v_call: TRBV9
clone_size: NA

cdr3_nt: TGTGCCAGCAGCTTGGGACAGGGAACTTACTATGGCTACACCTTC
cdr3_aa: CASSLGQGTYYGYTF
j_call: TRBJ1-2
d_call: TRBD1
v_call: TRBV11-2
clone_size: NA

cdr3_nt: TGCAGCGTCCTAGGTGGGCCGGGGGAAAAACTGTTTTTT
cdr3_aa: CSVLGGPGEKLFF
j_call: TRBJ1-4
d_call: NA
v_call: TRBV29-1
clone_size: NA